The 14 T cell receptor beta chains reported below all come from one sample, sequenced in a study of shared clonotypes between healthy human individuals. Clones were read by immunoSEQ multiplex PCR, and TCRdb kept only the in-frame ones, dropping some. The top ten clones hold roughly 1.1% of a sample with about 1.5 million clones, around 97% of them seen once. Material: naive CD4+ T cells sorted from blood. Subset denoted: CD45RA+ positively selected. The receptors were gathered from a man aged 30 to 45 in good health.

In DNA form, the CDR3 reads TGCAGGCTAACTAGTATCGATGAGCAGTTCTTC. This codes for CRLTSIDEQFF. This chain joins TRBV20-1 and TRBJ2-1, with a tentative D call TRBD2 (5 bases). Germline assignment: CDR1 DFQATT and CDR2 SNEGSKA (reference sequence). The CDR3 extends over 11 amino acids.

The chain carries TRBV19 and TRBJ1-4, with 8 bases identical to TRBD1. CDR3 length: 14 residues. With V trimmed by 6 bases and J by 3 bases, 3 bases remained unmatched. CDR1 and CDR2 from the germline V gene are LNHDA and SQIVND (reference sequence). The CDR3 sequence: CASSRTGSNEKLFF. CDR3 bases: TGTGCCAGTAGCAGGACAGGGTCTAATGAAAAACTGTTTTTT.

This clone has only a few counts. J is TRBJ2-7 and V is TRBV7-8, with a possible D match to TRBD1 (6 bases). V was clipped by 6 bases and J by 2 bases, with 17 bases between them. Germline V lookup: CDR1 SGHVS, CDR2 FQNEAQ. The CDR3 is 15 amino acids. DNA of the CDR3: TGTGCCAGCAGGATAGACAGGACGTCAACCTACGAGCAGTACTTC. It is translated as CASRIDRTSTYEQYF.

The rearrangement joins TRBV5-4 to TRBJ2-7; 11 bases fit TRBD2. The CDR3 sequence is 15 residues long. V dropped 0 bases and J dropped 7; count of bases not matched to a gene: 6. Germline V gives CDR1 SGHNT, CDR2 YYREEE (reference sequence). CDR3 sequence reads: CASSLGLAGMREQYF. DNA of the CDR3: TGTGCCAGCAGCTTGGGACTAGCGGGGATGAGGGAGCAGTACTTC.

The genes are TRBV7-9 and TRBJ1-5; D unclear. Germline CDR1 and CDR2: SEHNR and FQNEAQ (reference sequence). Deletions cut 3 bases from V and 7 bases from J, with 13 bases between. The CDR3 runs 14 residues. The CDR3 DNA follows: TGTGCCAGCAGCTTCTGGAGGGAGCGGCAGCCCCAGCATTTT. Encoded protein: CASSFWRERQPQHF.

The V gene is TRBV5-1, the J gene TRBJ1-1, with D possibly TRBD1 on 5 matching bases. The V gene's germline CDR1 is SGHRS and CDR2 YFSETQ. The germline V and J ends were trimmed by 2 bases and 7 bases, with 21 bases remaining between them. The CDR3 sequence is 16 residues long. For the CDR3, the DNA is TGCGCCAGCAGCTTCGGCGTAGGCGCAGGGTGGCGTGAAGCTTTCTTT. It codes for CASSFGVGAGWREAFF.

CDR3: CSVEESGQPQHF. Written as DNA, the CDR3 is TGCAGCGTAGAGGAGTCGGGGCAGCCCCAGCATTTT. The genes are TRBV29-1 and TRBJ1-5, with D uncertain. V lost 6 bases to trimming and J lost 7 bases, with 13 bases between them. The CDR3 has 12 residues. Germline V gene lookup returns CDR1 SQVTM and CDR2 ANQGSEA.

The chain links TRBV5-3 to TRBJ2-7; 7 nucleotides agree with TRBD1. TRBV5-3 is annotated as an ORF whose role is uncertain. There are 16 residues in the CDR3. V lost 2 bases and J lost 3; bases outside the gene matches: 11. CDR3 sequence reads: CARSLNTGTASYEQYF. CDR3 DNA: TGTGCCAGAAGCTTAAATACCGGGACAGCAAGCTACGAGCAGTACTTC.

J is TRBJ2-2 and V is TRBV29-1; TRBD2 agrees at 10 bases. The CDR3 is 14 amino acids. The V gene end was trimmed by 7 bases and the J gene end by 2 bases; junction bases not matched to a gene: 4. Germline V gene sequence: CDR1 SQVTM, CDR2 ANQGSEA. The CDR3 DNA reads as TGCAGCGCTGTAGCGGGAGGAAACACCGGGGAGCTGTTTTTT. Protein sequence: CSAVAGGNTGELFF.

This chain uses TRBV9 with TRBJ2-1, with 14 bases fitting TRBD2. This CDR3 is built from 16 residues. The junction had 11 bases not matched to a gene; V was cut back by 1 base and J by 14 bases. The germline gives CDR1 SGDLS, CDR2 YYNGEE. The CDR3 DNA is TGTGCCAGCAGCGTACTCTCGGGACTAGCGGGAGTTGACAAGTTCTTC. This sequence encodes CASSVLSGLAGVDKFF. The complete variable domain, with remaining parts taken from reference TRBV9 and TRBJ2-1, reads DSGVTQTPKHLITATGQRVTLRCSPRSGDLSVYWYQQSLDQGLQFLIQYYNGEERAKGNILERFSAQQFPDLHSELNLSSLELGDSALYFCASSVLSGLAGVDKFFGPGTRLTVL.

This chain connects TRBV18 to TRBJ2-7, with D possibly TRBD2 on 5 matching bases. The V gene's germline CDR1 is KGHSH and CDR2 LQKENI. Trimming removed 4 bases from V and 0 bases from J, with 10 bases in between. CDR3 size: 14 residues. The CDR3 nucleotides read TGTGCCAGCTCACGGACTGTGAGCTCCTACGAGCAGTACTTC. Protein: CASSRTVSSYEQYF.

The chain recombines TRBV10-3 with TRBJ1-1; D gene unclear. Trimming removed 1 base at V and 0 bases at J, with 9 bases between. Germline lookup yields CDR1 ENHRY and CDR2 SYGVKD. This CDR3 contains 15 residues. The CDR3 DNA reads as TGTGCCATCAGTGAGTACAGTACCTTGAACACTGAAGCTTTCTTT. Translating gives CAISEYSTLNTEAFF.

The chain carries TRBV7-2 and TRBJ2-7; D possibly corresponds to TRBD2 (5 bases). CDR3 length equals 15 residues. In germline, CDR1 is SGHTA, CDR2 FQGNSA. The V end lost 5 bases, the J end lost 2 bases, and 16 bases lay between the germline ends. CDR3 nucleotide sequence: TGTGCCAGCAGCACCGCGGGCGGCCTTACCTACGAGCAGTACTTC. It is translated as CASSTAGGLTYEQYF.

The rearrangement uses TRBV2 and TRBJ2-7; the D gene is possibly TRBD1 (6 bases). Trimming pared 4 bases from V and 6 bases from J, leaving 10 bases between. This CDR3 has 12 amino acids. CDR1 and CDR2 from the germline V gene are SNHLY and FYNNEI. CDR3 residues: CASSGEGGEQYF. CDR3 nucleotide sequence: TGTGCCAGCAGTGGGGAAGGGGGCGAGCAGTACTTC.